The 14 T cell receptor beta chains listed next were all sequenced from one sample in a study of spatial heterogeneity in lung cancer. TCRdb analysed the 5' RACE reads with MiXCR anew, one entry per CDR3 protein. Altogether 9,500 to 10,000 distinct CDR3 sequences are present, 3.9% being singletons, with the ten largest covering 18%. Noted time point: blood taken at disease recurrence. The input material, whole RNA from tumor, nontumor lung or frozen PBMC, was sequenced unsorted. The specimen comprised PBMCs, sampled at recurrence. The receptors derive from a female donor with early-stage non-small cell lung cancer.

This clonotype was observed a few times. With the library built for alpha chains, this beta chain is off target and its frequency is not meaningful. The V call is TRBV6-5, the J call TRBJ2-7; 15 bases align to TRBD2. With V trimmed by 6 bases and J by 3 bases, 12 bases remained unmatched. Germline CDR1 and CDR2: MNHEY and SVGAGI. The CDR3 extends over 18 amino acids. The CDR3 loop is CASSRTGTSGGTSYEQYF. The CDR3 DNA reads TGTGCCAGCAGCCGGACCGGGACTAGCGGGGGGACTAGCTACGAGCAGTACTTC.

This clonotype was recorded many times. Within a library made for alpha chains, this beta chain is off target, and its count is uninformative. The chain joins TRBV29-1 to TRBJ1-2, with D maybe TRBD1 (5 bases). CDR1 is SQVTM and CDR2 is ANQGSEA in the germline V gene. This CDR3 has 14 amino acids. Trimming left V 3 bases short and J 5 bases short, with 16 bases between. This chain's CDR3 is CSVDTVGVSYGYTF. CDR3 sequence (DNA): TGCAGCGTTGATACAGTAGGGGTTTCTTATGGCTACACCTTC.

This clonotype was observed many times. This beta chain turned up in a library designed for alpha chains; as an off-target read, its abundance says little. The V gene is TRBV2, the J gene TRBJ2-7; the D is unclear. Germline V CDR1 and CDR2: SNHLY, FYNNEI. The CDR3 consists of 13 residues. The germline V and J ends were trimmed by 6 bases and 0 bases, with 9 bases remaining between them. The CDR3 spells CASSPTGSYEQYF. The DNA for the CDR3 is TGTGCCAGCAGCCCGACGGGCTCCTACGAGCAGTACTTC.

With regard to this clonotype: This beta chain is a stray sequence in a library constructed for alpha chains; its clone size is not meaningful. The chain couples TRBV6-1 to TRBJ1-5, with 9 bases that match TRBD1. The V and J ends lost 5 bases and 6 bases, in that order; junction bases with no gene match: 11. Germline V gene lookup returns CDR1 MNHNS and CDR2 SASEGT. CDR3 length: 16 amino acids. CDR3 loop: CASSPRTGERGQPQHF. The CDR3 bases are TGTGCCAGCAGTCCCAGGACAGGGGAAAGGGGTCAGCCCCAGCATTTT.

In its sample, this clonotype ranks as medium-sized. For a library built for alpha chains, this beta chain is a stray read; little rests on its size. J is TRBJ2-2 and V is TRBV4-1; unclear D gene. The ends were cut back, 1 base at V and 5 bases at J, with 11 bases in the middle. This CDR3 comprises 15 residues. Germline V gives CDR1 MGHRA, CDR2 YSYEKL. The CDR3: CASSQVQVQTGELFF. For the CDR3, the DNA is TGCGCCAGCAGCCAAGTGCAGGTTCAGACCGGGGAGCTGTTTTTT.

There are many counts of this clonotype. The library was built for alpha chains, so this beta chain is an off-target read and its size means little. The V and J genes are TRBV11-2 and TRBJ2-2; 13 nucleotides match TRBD2. Germline V gene lookup returns CDR1 SGHAT and CDR2 FQNNGV. The V segment lost 5 bases and the J segment 1 base; nucleotides outside the gene matches: 13. CDR3 length: 20 amino acids. DNA for the CDR3: TGTGCCAGCAGCCCACGGGGGGGACTAGCGGGACCAGTGAACACCGGGGAGCTGTTTTTT. This codes for CASSPRGGLAGPVNTGELFF.

There are many counts of this clonotype. Since the library was made to target alpha chains, this beta chain is a stray read and its abundance is not meaningful. V and J are TRBV5-4 and TRBJ1-3, with D perhaps TRBD1 (5 bases). V lost 0 bases to trimming and J lost 0 bases, with 13 bases between them. CDR3 length equals 17 residues. Germline CDR1 reads SGHNT; CDR2 reads YYREEE (reference sequence). The CDR3 sequence: CASSLDGGPSSGNTIYF. The CDR3 DNA reads TGTGCCAGCAGCTTGGATGGGGGTCCCAGCTCTGGAAACACCATATATTTT.

This clonotype came up many times. This beta chain was picked up by a library intended for alpha chains and is off target, so its count carries little meaning. This sequence joins TRBV6-2 or TRBV6-3 and TRBJ1-1; D not certain. Trimming removed 2 bases from V and 3 bases from J, with 7 bases in between. Looked up from germline, CDR1 is MNHEY and CDR2 is SVGEGT. The CDR3 spans 13 residues. CDR3 bases: TGTGCCAGCAGTTACCGGGTCGACACTGAAGCTTTCTTT. Its translation is CASSYRVDTEAFF.

Ten or more counts support this clonotype. This beta chain lies outside the target of a library built for alpha chains; its clone size means little. CDR3 sequence reads: CATSRDGVAGGPIPDTQYF. The DNA for the CDR3 is TGTGCCACCAGCAGAGATGGAGTAGCGGGGGGGCCTATCCCAGATACGCAGTATTTT. V is TRBV15 and J is TRBJ2-3, with 11 bases that match TRBD2. Trimming cost V 0 bases and J 4 bases; bases outside gene matches: 12. Germline CDR1 is LNHNV and CDR2 is YYDKDF (reference sequence). This CDR3 has 19 residues.

With respect to this clonotype: Since a much larger clone is just one base distant, this may be a read error. Because the library targeted alpha chains, this beta chain is an off-target read whose size means little. The chain joins TRBV6-5 to TRBJ2-7; maybe TRBD1 (7 bases). This CDR3 is built from 15 residues. Germline V gene data show CDR1 as MNHEY and CDR2 as SVGAGI. V lost 6 bases and J 3 bases, leaving 18 bases between the germline ends. CDR3 sequence reads: CASSRGTESCYEQYF. CDR3 nucleotides: TGTGCCAGCAGCCGCGGGACAGAGAGCTGCTACGAGCAGTACTTC.

This clonotype showed up many times. A library prepared for alpha chains yielded this beta chain as an off-target read; its size is of little meaning. V gene TRBV12-3 or TRBV12-4 combines with J gene TRBJ2-2, with TRBD2 matching over 14 bases. CDR3 length: 16 residues. V shed 5 bases and J 6 bases; nucleotides not matched to a gene: 5. This chain's CDR3 is CASSPGTSGGPGELFF. CDR3 nucleotides: TGTGCCAGCAGTCCGGGGACTAGCGGGGGCCCCGGGGAGCTGTTTTTT.

This clonotype was picked up many times. This beta chain turned up in a library designed for alpha chains; as an off-target read, its abundance says little. The CDR3 DNA reads TGCAGTGCTACCAGACGGACGGACTATGGCTACACCTTC. It yields the protein CSATRRTDYGYTF. The chain couples TRBV20-1 to TRBJ1-2; no clear D gene. The ends were cut back, 4 bases at V and 3 bases at J, with 12 bases in the middle. The CDR3 totals 13 residues. From germline, CDR1 is DFQATT and CDR2 SNEGSKA (reference sequence).

This clonotype was counted at least ten times. Within a library made for alpha chains, this beta chain is off target, and its count is uninformative. The chain employs TRBV12-3 or TRBV12-4 and TRBJ2-3; D is uncertain. Between the trimmed V and J ends, which lost 7 bases and 0 bases, there was a span of 11 bases. The CDR3 contains 14 residues. DNA of the CDR3: TGTGCCAGCACCCCCCGCGGTAGCACAGATACGCAGTATTTT. This codes for CASTPRGSTDTQYF.

This clonotype was observed at least ten times. This beta chain represents an off-target read in a library built for alpha chains; its size is of limited meaning. The chain carries TRBV12-3 or TRBV12-4 and TRBJ1-5, with unresolved D. V shed 0 bases and J shed 6 bases, with 12 bases lying between them. This CDR3 contains 15 residues. This chain's CDR3 is CASSLAFGFGQPQHF. The CDR3 coding sequence is TGTGCCAGCAGTTTAGCGTTTGGGTTTGGTCAGCCCCAGCATTTT.